The sample holds one count of the clone carrying this T cell receptor beta chain. The germline V gene encodes CDR1 SEHNR and CDR2 FQNEAQ (reference sequence). CDR3 length equals 15 residues. V gave up 1 base and J gave up 4 bases, with 10 bases separating them. Some clones are missing from TCRdb's copy, which holds only in-frame ones; the method was immunoSEQ multiplex PCR. The table records 75,000 to 95,000 clones, 87% of them present only once. Patients from Seattle were sampled longitudinally, starting during active infection. The data originate from a study of blood T cell repertoires in COVID-19. The wider study: COVID-19 samples from acute and convalescent phases originated in the United States, Italy and Spain. Sources were T cells, B-cell-depleted T cells, or PBMCs; the material itself was cDNA or gDNA.

This sequence originates from a woman aged 55-69 years with COVID-19, enrolled during active disease. The chain joins TRBV7-9 to TRBJ1-4, with a possible D match to TRBD1 (5 bases). The sequencing input was peripheral blood. The CDR3 bases are TGTGCCAGCAGCTTAGTACGACAGCTTAATGAAAAACTGTTTTTT. It translates to CASSLVRQLNEKLFF.